This T cell receptor beta chain was captured by sequencing in a study of human T cells and chemical hapten exposure. Trimming removed 5 bases from V and 1 base from J; junction bases left unmatched: 6. This CDR3 is 15 amino acids long. The time point was: patch test 1, 2 weeks after DPC sensitization. Treatment: therapeutic diphenylcyclopropenone sensitization with weekly scalp DPC. TCRdb redid the calling of the RACE reads with MiXCR, one entry per CDR3 protein. The sample carries approximately 80,000 distinct CDR3 sequences, 7.5% to 9.5% recorded once. In its sample, this clonotype was seen a few times.

The chain carries TRBV12-3 or TRBV12-4 and TRBJ1-1; 8 bases match TRBD1. Sequenced material: whole blood, taken in connection with sensitization to the hapten diphenylcyclopropenone (DPC). This clonotype originated in a woman between 25 and 40 years old with alopecia areata. Some clones in this sample may be carry-over from other donors' samples. The CDR3 spells CASSAGQVSNTEAFF. CDR3 coding DNA: TGTGCCAGCAGTGCGGGACAGGTTTCGAACACTGAAGCTTTCTTT.